This entry concerns a single T cell receptor (beta chain). The target antigen is unknown. The data are from a study of cytotoxic CD8 clonotypes in ibrutinib-treated CLL. For the study at large: The group held about 11 relapsed/refractory and about 14 treatment-naive patients, with 17 to 18 IGHV unmutated.

CDR3 length equals 15 residues. V dropped 10 bases and J dropped 4 bases, with 22 bases sitting between them. The germline gives CDR1 MNHNS, CDR2 SASEGT. TCRdb's copy holds only in-frame clones and misses some; the assay was immunoSEQ multiplex PCR. The sample consists of some 16,000 clones, about two thirds of them appearing once. Study observations and caveats: Among the clonotypes, public ones were uncommon and contracted or held stable on treatment.

This sequence was found in a human donor with chronic lymphocytic leukemia. The chain recombines TRBV6-1 with TRBJ2-5; D is perhaps TRBD1 (6 bases). Source: PBMCs, taken before ibrutinib treatment. The CDR3 sequence: CAITSLWGQRETQYF. The CDR3 nucleotides read TGTGCCATCACTAGTTTGTGGGGGCAAAGAGAGACCCAGTACTTC.